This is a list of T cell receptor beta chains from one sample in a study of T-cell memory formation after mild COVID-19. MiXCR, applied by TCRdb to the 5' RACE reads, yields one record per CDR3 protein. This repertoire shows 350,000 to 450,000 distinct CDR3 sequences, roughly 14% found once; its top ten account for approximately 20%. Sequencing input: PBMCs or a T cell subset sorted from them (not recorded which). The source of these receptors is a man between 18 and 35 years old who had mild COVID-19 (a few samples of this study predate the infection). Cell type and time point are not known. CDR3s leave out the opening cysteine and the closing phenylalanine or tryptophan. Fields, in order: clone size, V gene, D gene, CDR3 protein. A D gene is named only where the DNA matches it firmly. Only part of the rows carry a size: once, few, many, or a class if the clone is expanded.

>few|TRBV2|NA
ASTWTPPGEQF
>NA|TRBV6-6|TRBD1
ASSRGGADYGYT
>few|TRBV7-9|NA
ASSSLGGGSPLH
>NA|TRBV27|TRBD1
ASSWTGRSYEQY
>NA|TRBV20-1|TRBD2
SAGSPSGGGTDTQY
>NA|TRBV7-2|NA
ASSSGTIAKNIQY
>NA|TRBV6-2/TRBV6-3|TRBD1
ASSWDRRSGNTIY
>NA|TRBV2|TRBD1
ASSGTGGRQPQH
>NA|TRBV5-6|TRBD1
ASSFSPRTGGTLSNQPQH
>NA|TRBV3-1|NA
ASSQHQKTQY
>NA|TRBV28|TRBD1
ASRPDRGTAEAF
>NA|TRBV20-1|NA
SAQGRAARSVTQY
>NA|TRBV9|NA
ASSVAGYGYT
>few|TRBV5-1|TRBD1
ASSSRGRTEAF
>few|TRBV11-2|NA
ASSFWQEVQETQY
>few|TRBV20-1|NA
SAKSLETGELF
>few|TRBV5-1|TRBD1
ASSPGVQGGPAGYT
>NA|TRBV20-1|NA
SASSANGELF
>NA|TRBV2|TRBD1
ASSQPDRGRLTETQY
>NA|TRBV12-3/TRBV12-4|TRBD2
ASSRTSGGLGDTQY
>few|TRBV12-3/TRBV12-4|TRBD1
ASSSDRGIQY
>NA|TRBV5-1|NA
ASSLGDGGQETQY
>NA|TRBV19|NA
ASFQSVNTEAF
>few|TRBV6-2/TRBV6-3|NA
ASSITPSTGNTEAF
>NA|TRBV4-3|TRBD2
ASSQTLTSGQETQY
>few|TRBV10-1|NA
ASSESADPEAYGYT
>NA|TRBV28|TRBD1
ASTADRVTEAF
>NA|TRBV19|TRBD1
ASRMTGPLGPKH
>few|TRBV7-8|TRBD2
ASSRRTAGAGRSYNEQF
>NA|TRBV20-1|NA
SARDFLMNTEAF
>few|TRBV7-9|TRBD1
ASSAQGVLNQPQH
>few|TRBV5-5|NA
ASSFWFDTEAF
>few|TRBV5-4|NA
ASSPRQTLNTEAF
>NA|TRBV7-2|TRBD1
ASSFDRVTETQY
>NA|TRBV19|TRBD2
ASGPVAGIWDTQY
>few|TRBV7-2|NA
ASSLIMGQDQETQY
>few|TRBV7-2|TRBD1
ASSAQTGINEKLF
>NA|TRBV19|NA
ASSIGGPGELF
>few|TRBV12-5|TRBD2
ASGLGLAGTDTQY
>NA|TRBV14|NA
ASSQGVTEAF
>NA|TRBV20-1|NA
SAVEPNNQPQH
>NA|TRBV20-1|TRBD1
SASSWDRNSYEQY
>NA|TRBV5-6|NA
ASSRQVISSYNEQF
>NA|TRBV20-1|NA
SAVGRETQY
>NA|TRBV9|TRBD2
ASSLLAGDNREQY
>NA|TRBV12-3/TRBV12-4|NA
ASSQAEGPRAF
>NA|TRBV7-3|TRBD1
ASSPGQGYSGANVLT
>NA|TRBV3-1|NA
ASSPLGQGVFYEQY
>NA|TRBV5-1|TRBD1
ASSLDRGRSPLH
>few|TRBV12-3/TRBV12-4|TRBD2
ASGPTSGATDTQY
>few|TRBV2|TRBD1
ASSGTVATNEKLF
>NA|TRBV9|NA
ASSVVWGRDETQY
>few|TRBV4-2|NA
ASTSQVGQAGRANYGYT
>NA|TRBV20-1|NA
SARQRTASSYNEQF